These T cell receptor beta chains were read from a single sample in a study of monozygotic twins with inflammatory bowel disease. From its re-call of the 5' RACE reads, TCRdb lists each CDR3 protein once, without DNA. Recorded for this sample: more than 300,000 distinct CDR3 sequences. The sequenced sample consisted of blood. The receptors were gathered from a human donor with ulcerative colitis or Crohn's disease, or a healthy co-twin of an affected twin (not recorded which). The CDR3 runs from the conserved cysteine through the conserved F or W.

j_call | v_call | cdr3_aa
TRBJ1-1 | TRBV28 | CASNVSGREAFF
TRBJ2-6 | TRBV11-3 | CASSSSYSSGANVLTF
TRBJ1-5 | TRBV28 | CASFRATGGYGNQPQHF
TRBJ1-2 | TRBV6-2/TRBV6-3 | CASSYTSARYTF
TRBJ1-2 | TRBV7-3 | CASSPTGANYGYTF
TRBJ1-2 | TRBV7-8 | CASSLPRLGLYGYTF
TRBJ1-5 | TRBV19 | CASSRRGWNQPQHF
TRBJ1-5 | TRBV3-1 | CASSQDLGRAVRQPQHF
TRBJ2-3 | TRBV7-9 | CASSPDSSTDTQYF
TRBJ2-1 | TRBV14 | CASSPFGLAGGYNEQFF
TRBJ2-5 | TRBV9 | CASSRHRSQETQYF
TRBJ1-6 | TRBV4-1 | CASSQEPGVIVALHF
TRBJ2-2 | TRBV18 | CASRDRAGGGELFF
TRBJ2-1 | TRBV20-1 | CSARMTSIGSYNEQFF
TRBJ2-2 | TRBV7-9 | CASILSASRNTGELFF
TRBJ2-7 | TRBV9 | CASSPSGTGATYEQYF
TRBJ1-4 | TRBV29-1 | CSVEEPTGIGEKLFF
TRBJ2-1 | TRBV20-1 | CSARSRTSSGYNEQFF
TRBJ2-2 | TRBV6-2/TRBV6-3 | CASGLTGTGELFF
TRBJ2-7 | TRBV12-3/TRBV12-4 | CASSFIGGPYEQYF
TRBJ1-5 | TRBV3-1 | CASSQDLRTRHQHF
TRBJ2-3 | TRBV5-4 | CASNERRGPTDTQYF
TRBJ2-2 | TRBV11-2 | CASTWAPLSGGAGTGELFF
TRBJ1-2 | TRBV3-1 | CASSQDREGLGGNYGYTF
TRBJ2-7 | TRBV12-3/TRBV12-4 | CASTRQGTEQYF
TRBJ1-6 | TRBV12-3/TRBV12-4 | CASSLLQGNSPLHF
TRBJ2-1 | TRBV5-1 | CASSYTQVHNNEQFF
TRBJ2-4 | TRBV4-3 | CASSQDRLAQKNIQYF